These T cell receptor beta chains were read from a single sample in a study of blood T cell repertoires in COVID-19. The data were produced by immunoSEQ multiplex PCR, yet TCRdb's version contains in-frame clones alone and is incomplete. This sample yields about 87,000 clones, of which roughly 76% are seen a single time; roughly 4% belongs to the top ten. The sequencing sample was made of peripheral blood. These receptors all stem from a woman between 50 and 59 years old with acute or convalescent COVID-19. The CDR3 runs from the conserved cysteine through the conserved F or W. Each record gives: D gene, V gene, CDR3 length, clone size, J gene, CDR3 protein, CDR3 DNA. The D gene is left open where the match is weak. Rows give clone size only sometimes, using once, few, many, or a class for an expanded clone.

d_gene: .; v_gene: TRBV2; len: 11; abundance: .; j_gene: TRBJ1-1; CDR3aa: CASSPGIQAFF; CDR3nt: TGTGCCAGCAGCCCAGGAATTCAAGCTTTCTTT
d_gene: TRBD1; v_gene: TRBV7-2; len: 13; abundance: .; j_gene: TRBJ2-7; CDR3aa: CASSKTGGYEQYF; CDR3nt: TGTGCCAGCAGCAAAACAGGGGGTTACGAGCAGTACTTC
d_gene: .; v_gene: TRBV27; len: 13; abundance: .; j_gene: TRBJ2-2; CDR3aa: CASSSTGSGELFF; CDR3nt: TGTGCCAGCAGTTCGACAGGCTCCGGGGAGCTGTTTTTT
d_gene: .; v_gene: TRBV6-6; len: 13; abundance: few; j_gene: TRBJ1-3; CDR3aa: CASTSGARGTIYF; CDR3nt: TGTGCCAGCACTTCAGGGGCCCGGGGCACCATATATTTT
d_gene: .; v_gene: TRBV25-1; len: 16; abundance: .; j_gene: TRBJ1-6; CDR3aa: CASREGRIHYNSPLHF; CDR3nt: TGTGCCAGCAGAGAGGGGAGGATTCACTATAATTCACCCCTCCACTTT
d_gene: .; v_gene: TRBV6-4; len: 13; abundance: few; j_gene: TRBJ2-5; CDR3aa: CASSRQAGETQYF; CDR3nt: TGTGCCAGCAGTCGACAGGCCGGGGAGACCCAGTACTTC
d_gene: .; v_gene: TRBV6-5; len: 15; abundance: .; j_gene: TRBJ1-1; CDR3aa: CASSYEGAPSSEAFF; CDR3nt: TGTGCCAGCAGTTACGAGGGCGCCCCTTCTTCTGAAGCTTTCTTT
d_gene: .; v_gene: TRBV30; len: 12; abundance: .; j_gene: TRBJ1-3; CDR3aa: CAWSDISNTIYF; CDR3nt: TGTGCCTGGAGTGACATCTCCAACACCATATATTTT
d_gene: .; v_gene: TRBV5-5; len: 15; abundance: .; j_gene: TRBJ1-2; CDR3aa: CASSSSSGAAYGYTF; CDR3nt: TGTGCCAGCAGCTCATCCTCAGGGGCTGCCTATGGCTACACCTTC
d_gene: .; v_gene: TRBV14; len: 18; abundance: .; j_gene: TRBJ2-2; CDR3aa: CASSQRVGAITNTGELFF; CDR3nt: TGTGCCAGCAGCCAAAGAGTGGGGGCGATAACGAACACCGGGGAGCTGTTTTTT
d_gene: .; v_gene: TRBV7-2; len: 14; abundance: .; j_gene: TRBJ1-2; CDR3aa: CASSPGQLSYGYTF; CDR3nt: TGTGCCAGCAGCCCAGGACAGCTCTCCTATGGCTACACCTTC
d_gene: .; v_gene: TRBV20-1; len: 11; abundance: .; j_gene: TRBJ1-1; CDR3aa: CSAELVTEAFF; CDR3nt: TGCAGTGCGGAGCTTGTAACTGAAGCTTTCTTT
d_gene: TRBD1; v_gene: TRBV24-1; len: 14; abundance: .; j_gene: TRBJ2-2; CDR3aa: CATRDRGPTGELFF; CDR3nt: TGTGCCACCAGGGACAGGGGACCGACCGGGGAGCTGTTTTTT
d_gene: .; v_gene: TRBV2; len: 15; abundance: .; j_gene: TRBJ1-2; CDR3aa: CASSAGGGPRGGYTF; CDR3nt: TGTGCCAGCAGTGCCGGGGGGGGCCCTCGTGGTGGCTACACCTTC
d_gene: .; v_gene: TRBV6-5; len: 14; abundance: .; j_gene: TRBJ2-3; CDR3aa: CATTLRVRTDTQYF; CDR3nt: TGTGCCACCACCTTGCGTGTTAGAACAGATACGCAGTATTTT
d_gene: .; v_gene: TRBV28; len: 16; abundance: .; j_gene: TRBJ2-1; CDR3aa: CASSPPTPRSYNEQFF; CDR3nt: TGTGCCAGCAGTCCACCGACACCCCGCTCCTACAATGAGCAGTTCTTC
d_gene: .; v_gene: TRBV24-1; len: 13; abundance: .; j_gene: TRBJ1-1; CDR3aa: CATSDFSNTEAFF; CDR3nt: TGTGCCACCAGTGATTTTAGTAACACTGAAGCTTTCTTT
d_gene: TRBD2; v_gene: TRBV9; len: 16; abundance: .; j_gene: TRBJ2-1; CDR3aa: CASSVRGTSGGTEQFF; CDR3nt: TGTGCCAGCAGCGTAAGGGGTACTAGCGGGGGAACTGAGCAGTTCTTC
d_gene: TRBD2; v_gene: TRBV9; len: 14; abundance: once; j_gene: TRBJ2-5; CDR3aa: CASSVGLAGETQYF; CDR3nt: TGTGCCAGCAGCGTCGGACTAGCGGGGGAGACCCAGTACTTC
d_gene: .; v_gene: TRBV15; len: 16; abundance: .; j_gene: TRBJ1-5; CDR3aa: CATSGGAMGNNQPQHF; CDR3nt: TGTGCCACCAGCGGGGGGGCAATGGGGAATAATCAGCCCCAGCATTTT
d_gene: .; v_gene: TRBV27; len: 15; abundance: .; j_gene: TRBJ1-1; CDR3aa: CASSPLRGKNTEAFF; CDR3nt: TGTGCCAGCAGTCCCCTGCGAGGTAAGAACACTGAAGCTTTCTTT
d_gene: TRBD1; v_gene: TRBV11-2; len: 14; abundance: .; j_gene: TRBJ2-7; CDR3aa: CASSLARGSYEQYF; CDR3nt: TGTGCCAGCAGCCTTGCCAGGGGGTCCTACGAGCAGTACTTC
d_gene: .; v_gene: TRBV19; len: 12; abundance: .; j_gene: TRBJ1-1; CDR3aa: CASRDMNTEAFF; CDR3nt: TGTGCCAGTAGGGACATGAACACTGAAGCTTTCTTT
d_gene: TRBD1; v_gene: TRBV19; len: 13; abundance: .; j_gene: TRBJ1-6; CDR3aa: CASRLDRASPLHF; CDR3nt: TGTGCCAGTAGGCTCGACAGGGCTTCACCCCTCCACTTT
d_gene: .; v_gene: TRBV3-1/TRBV3-2; len: 17; abundance: .; j_gene: TRBJ2-1; CDR3aa: CASSQDPADSSYNEQFF; CDR3nt: TGTGCCAGCAGCCAAGATCCGGCGGATAGCTCCTACAATGAGCAGTTCTTC
d_gene: TRBD1; v_gene: TRBV6-2/TRBV6-3; len: 14; abundance: .; j_gene: TRBJ2-7; CDR3aa: CASSYGTGGAEQYF; CDR3nt: TGTGCCAGCAGTTACGGGACAGGGGGCGCCGAGCAGTACTTC
d_gene: .; v_gene: TRBV12-3/TRBV12-4; len: 13; abundance: .; j_gene: TRBJ2-1; CDR3aa: CASSGTGPNEQFF; CDR3nt: TGTGCCAGCAGTGGGACTGGCCCCAATGAGCAGTTCTTC
d_gene: TRBD1; v_gene: TRBV5-6; len: 17; abundance: once; j_gene: TRBJ2-2; CDR3aa: CASSLKPGTGRTGELFF; CDR3nt: TGTGCCAGCAGCTTGAAGCCCGGGACAGGGCGCACCGGGGAGCTGTTTTTT
d_gene: TRBD1; v_gene: TRBV2; len: 12; abundance: .; j_gene: TRBJ1-1; CDR3aa: CAGNRGGTEAFF; CDR3nt: TGTGCCGGAAACAGGGGTGGGACTGAAGCTTTCTTT
d_gene: TRBD1; v_gene: TRBV15; len: 16; abundance: .; j_gene: TRBJ1-1; CDR3aa: CATSRDLVQGRFEAFF; CDR3nt: TGTGCCACCAGCAGAGATTTGGTACAGGGGCGGTTTGAAGCTTTCTTT
d_gene: .; v_gene: TRBV11-3; len: 15; abundance: .; j_gene: TRBJ2-1; CDR3aa: CASSLGPSSYNEQFF; CDR3nt: TGTGCCAGCAGTTTGGGCCCGAGCTCCTACAATGAGCAGTTCTTC
d_gene: .; v_gene: TRBV15; len: 15; abundance: .; j_gene: TRBJ2-1; CDR3aa: CATSRDPLQGTEQFF; CDR3nt: TGTGCCACCAGCAGAGATCCCTTGCAGGGGACTGAGCAGTTCTTC
d_gene: .; v_gene: TRBV4-1; len: 15; abundance: .; j_gene: TRBJ1-5; CDR3aa: CASSQDTQFNQPQHF; CDR3nt: TGCGCCAGCAGCCAAGATACACAGTTTAATCAGCCCCAGCATTTT
d_gene: .; v_gene: TRBV15; len: 16; abundance: once; j_gene: TRBJ1-1; CDR3aa: CATSRLDLWSPTEAFF; CDR3nt: TGTGCCACCAGCAGACTCGACCTGTGGAGCCCCACTGAAGCTTTCTTT
d_gene: .; v_gene: TRBV4-1; len: 16; abundance: once; j_gene: TRBJ2-2; CDR3aa: CASSPSGGLPTGELFF; CDR3nt: TGCGCCAGCAGCCCCTCCGGGGGACTGCCCACCGGGGAGCTGTTTTTT
d_gene: TRBD1; v_gene: TRBV6-5; len: 16; abundance: once; j_gene: TRBJ1-6; CDR3aa: CASSSLRQGVNSPLHF; CDR3nt: TGTGCCAGCAGTTCCCTCCGACAGGGGGTAAATTCACCCCTCCACTTT
d_gene: .; v_gene: TRBV15; len: 15; abundance: .; j_gene: TRBJ1-2; CDR3aa: CATSRDLPGNYGYTF; CDR3nt: TGTGCCACCAGCAGAGATCTTCCGGGAAACTATGGCTACACCTTC
d_gene: TRBD1; v_gene: TRBV5-1; len: 15; abundance: .; j_gene: TRBJ1-2; CDR3aa: CASSGGGTGSYGYTF; CDR3nt: TGCGCCAGCAGCGGGGGAGGGACAGGGAGTTATGGCTACACCTTC
d_gene: .; v_gene: TRBV7-8; len: 13; abundance: .; j_gene: TRBJ1-3; CDR3aa: CASSPRQVDTIYF; CDR3nt: TGTGCCAGCAGCCCCAGACAGGTGGACACCATATATTTT
d_gene: TRBD2; v_gene: TRBV29-1; len: 17; abundance: .; j_gene: TRBJ2-1; CDR3aa: CSVEDQALAGVYNEQFF; CDR3nt: TGCAGCGTTGAAGATCAGGCACTAGCGGGTGTCTACAATGAGCAGTTCTTC
d_gene: .; v_gene: TRBV12-3/TRBV12-4; len: 11; abundance: .; j_gene: TRBJ2-1; CDR3aa: CASSISEEQFF; CDR3nt: TGTGCCAGCAGTATAAGCGAGGAGCAGTTCTTC
d_gene: .; v_gene: TRBV7-3; len: 15; abundance: .; j_gene: TRBJ2-2; CDR3aa: CASSPMGQNTGELFF; CDR3nt: TGTGCCAGCAGTCCCATGGGACAGAACACCGGGGAGCTGTTTTTT
d_gene: .; v_gene: TRBV12-3/TRBV12-4; len: 11; abundance: few; j_gene: TRBJ2-7; CDR3aa: CASSSRYEQYF; CDR3nt: TGTGCCAGCAGTTCTCGCTACGAGCAGTACTTC
d_gene: .; v_gene: TRBV12-2; len: 17; abundance: .; j_gene: TRBJ1-1; CDR3aa: CASRLGGGPPRTTEAFF; CDR3nt: TGTGCAAGTCGCTTAGGGGGGGGGCCTCCCAGGACCACTGAAGCTTTCTTT
d_gene: TRBD1; v_gene: TRBV7-9; len: 15; abundance: .; j_gene: TRBJ2-3; CDR3aa: CATTPGRGPTDTQYF; CDR3nt: TGTGCCACCACCCCGGGCAGGGGGCCCACAGATACGCAGTATTTT
d_gene: .; v_gene: TRBV5-1; len: 13; abundance: .; j_gene: TRBJ1-1; CDR3aa: CASSFQGGAEAFF; CDR3nt: TGCGCCAGCAGCTTTCAGGGAGGGGCTGAAGCTTTCTTT
d_gene: TRBD1; v_gene: TRBV7-2; len: 14; abundance: .; j_gene: TRBJ1-5; CDR3aa: CASSQTGYEQPQHF; CDR3nt: TGTGCCAGCAGCCAGACAGGGTATGAACAGCCCCAGCATTTT
d_gene: TRBD1; v_gene: TRBV27; len: 14; abundance: .; j_gene: TRBJ1-6; CDR3aa: CASSFQGVHSPLHF; CDR3nt: TGTGCCAGCAGTTTCCAGGGGGTCCATTCACCCCTCCACTTT
d_gene: .; v_gene: TRBV20-1; len: 11; abundance: few; j_gene: TRBJ1-6; CDR3aa: CSAVEGSPLHF; CDR3nt: TGCAGTGCCGTGGAGGGGTCACCCCTCCACTTT
d_gene: .; v_gene: TRBV5-6; len: 15; abundance: few; j_gene: TRBJ1-6; CDR3aa: CASSLRGSYNSPLHF; CDR3nt: TGTGCCAGCAGTCTCAGGGGTTCCTATAATTCACCCCTCCACTTT
d_gene: TRBD2; v_gene: TRBV19; len: 14; abundance: .; j_gene: TRBJ2-5; CDR3aa: CASSILAGRETQYF; CDR3nt: TGTGCCAGTAGTATCCTAGCGGGGCGAGAGACCCAGTACTTC
d_gene: TRBD2; v_gene: TRBV28; len: 14; abundance: .; j_gene: TRBJ2-7; CDR3aa: CANSREGNPYEQYF; CDR3nt: TGTGCCAACTCGCGGGAGGGGAATCCCTACGAGCAGTACTTC
d_gene: .; v_gene: TRBV19; len: 14; abundance: .; j_gene: TRBJ1-2; CDR3aa: CASSILETTIGYTF; CDR3nt: TGTGCCAGTAGTATCCTGGAGACCACTATTGGCTACACCTTC
d_gene: TRBD2; v_gene: TRBV29-1; len: 17; abundance: .; j_gene: TRBJ2-1; CDR3aa: CSVELGTSGGKRNEQFF; CDR3nt: TGCAGCGTTGAACTAGGGACTAGCGGGGGAAAGCGGAATGAGCAGTTCTTC
d_gene: TRBD1; v_gene: TRBV6-1; len: 14; abundance: .; j_gene: TRBJ1-5; CDR3aa: CASSEDRRNQPQHF; CDR3nt: TGTGCCAGCAGTGAGGACAGGAGAAATCAGCCCCAGCATTTT
d_gene: .; v_gene: TRBV5-8; len: 12; abundance: .; j_gene: TRBJ2-1; CDR3aa: CASSWDSNEQFF; CDR3nt: TGTGCCAGCAGCTGGGACTCTAATGAGCAGTTCTTC
d_gene: .; v_gene: TRBV9; len: 15; abundance: .; j_gene: TRBJ1-1; CDR3aa: CASSVGGQLNTEAFF; CDR3nt: TGTGCCAGCAGCGTAGGGGGCCAGCTGAACACTGAAGCTTTCTTT
d_gene: .; v_gene: TRBV6-5; len: 13; abundance: few; j_gene: TRBJ1-5; CDR3aa: CASRGGGNQPQHF; CDR3nt: TGTGCCAGCAGGGGGGGAGGCAATCAGCCCCAGCATTTT
d_gene: .; v_gene: TRBV10-2; len: 17; abundance: .; j_gene: TRBJ1-1; CDR3aa: CASSDFRGFRLNTEAFF; CDR3nt: TGCGCCAGCAGCGACTTCAGGGGATTCAGACTGAACACTGAAGCTTTCTTT
d_gene: TRBD1; v_gene: TRBV12-3/TRBV12-4; len: 13; abundance: .; j_gene: TRBJ1-2; CDR3aa: CASRPTGDYGYTF; CDR3nt: TGTGCCAGCAGACCCACAGGGGACTATGGCTACACCTTC